These 28 T cell receptor beta chains were sequenced from one sample in a study of T cell responses to AZD1222 COVID-19 vaccine. The assay was immunoSEQ multiplex PCR, and TCRdb's table has in-frame clones only and misses some. This table holds some 74,000 clones, nearly 90% found once. This specimen consisted of peripheral blood, obtained 28 days after the second AZD1222 dose. The receptors stem from an adult who received the AZD1222 COVID-19 vaccine.

The J gene is TRBJ1-5, the V gene TRBV12-5; D remains ambiguous. This CDR3 has 13 residues. Trimming left V 1 base short and J 3 bases short, with 4 bases between. Germline values: CDR1 LGHNT, CDR2 FRNRAP. This chain's CDR3 is CASGLEVNQPQHF. Written as DNA, the CDR3 is TGTGCTAGTGGTTTGGAAGTCAATCAGCCCCAGCATTTT.

This clone was detected once. The V call is TRBV29-1, the J call TRBJ2-2; possibly TRBD2 for D (6 bases). The germline V and J ends were trimmed by 4 bases and 2 bases, with 14 bases remaining between them. This CDR3 region has 15 residues. Per germline, CDR1 SQVTM and CDR2 ANQGSEA. The CDR3 region is CSVGGLAKNTGELFF. DNA of the CDR3: TGCAGCGTTGGGGGCCTAGCGAAAAACACCGGGGAGCTGTTTTTT.

The V and J genes are TRBV11-2 and TRBJ1-6; D unclear. CDR1 and CDR2 from the germline V gene are SGHAT and FQNNGV. The CDR3 runs 15 residues. Trimming took 1 base from V and 2 from J, leaving 6 bases between them. In DNA, the CDR3 is TGTGCCAGCAGCTTAGTCGGCCCCTATAATTCACCCCTCCACTTT. Translated: CASSLVGPYNSPLHF.

The table lists this clone with a count of one. This rearrangement joins TRBV11-3 to TRBJ2-5; D could derive from TRBD1 or TRBD2 (5 bases each). The CDR3 spans 15 residues. Trimming pared 3 bases from V and 5 bases from J, leaving 16 bases between. Germline loops: CDR1 SGHNT, CDR2 YENEEA. The CDR3 is CASSLGEFWEETQYF. CDR3 coding DNA: TGTGCCAGCAGCTTGGGGGAGTTCTGGGAGGAGACCCAGTACTTC.

Here the CDR3 reads CASKRSGGYGYTF. The CDR3 DNA reads as TGTGCCAGCAAAAGGTCAGGTGGATATGGCTACACCTTC. J is TRBJ1-2 and V is TRBV12-3 or TRBV12-4; D uncertain. The length of the CDR3 is 13 residues. V gave up 7 bases and J gave up 5 bases, with 14 bases separating them.

This clone was detected only a few times. The chain combines TRBV7-3 with TRBJ2-1; D unclear. Trimming left V 5 bases short and J 5 bases short, with 10 bases between. The CDR3 covers 13 residues. Germline lookup yields CDR1 SGHTA and CDR2 FQGTGA. The CDR3 sequence is CASSPGPNNEQFF. Here the CDR3 DNA reads TGTGCCAGCAGCCCCGGTCCGAACAATGAGCAGTTCTTC.

The gene calls are TRBV9 and TRBJ2-5; 7 nucleotides match TRBD2. The germline gives CDR1 SGDLS, CDR2 YYNGEE. V shed 2 bases and J 1 base; nucleotides not matched to a gene: 2. The CDR3 has 14 amino acids. The CDR3 DNA is TGTGCCAGCAGCGTCGCTAGCGGCCAAGAGACCCAGTACTTC. Its translation: CASSVASGQETQYF.

V is TRBV6-6 and J is TRBJ2-3, with a tentative D call TRBD2 (6 bases). Looked up from germline, CDR1 is MNHNY and CDR2 is SVGAGI (reference sequence). CDR3 length equals 13 residues. CDR3 sequence: CAEGGTSTDTQYF. The CDR3 region has the DNA TGTGCGGAGGGCGGCACTAGCACAGATACGCAGTATTTT.

This chain joins TRBV19 and TRBJ2-7, with D perhaps matching TRBD2 (5 bases). V was trimmed by 3 bases and J by 3 bases, leaving 9 bases between them. CDR1 is LNHDA and CDR2 is SQIVND in the germline V gene (reference sequence). This CDR3 spans 13 amino acids. The CDR3 DNA follows: TGTGCCAGTAGTATTGACTATTTCTACGAGCAGTACTTC. It encodes CASSIDYFYEQYF. Combining the CDR3 with reference TRBV19 and TRBJ2-7 gives the whole variable domain DGGITQSPKYLFRKEGQNVTLSCEQNLNHDAMYWYRQDPGQGLRLIYYSQIVNDFQKGDIAEGYSVSREKKESFPLTVTSAQKNPTAFYLCASSIDYFYEQYFGPGTRLTVT.

The chain is built from TRBV7-3 and TRBJ2-1, with D tentatively TRBD2 (5 bases). CDR1 is SGHTA and CDR2 is FQGTGA in the germline V gene. This CDR3 spans 15 amino acids. V lost 4 bases to trimming and J lost 9 bases, with 19 bases between them. This CDR3 reads CASSSPGTTSGEQFF. CDR3 sequence (DNA): TGTGCCAGCAGCTCCCCGGGCACGACAAGCGGTGAGCAGTTCTTC.

V gene TRBV19 combines with J gene TRBJ1-1, with 9 bases identical to TRBD1. Germline V CDR1 and CDR2: LNHDA, SQIVND (reference sequence). V shed 1 base, J shed 2 bases, and the junction held 11 bases outside the gene matches. The CDR3 is 18 amino acids. The chain's CDR3 is CASSIGLGQGGGNTEAFF. The CDR3 DNA reads as TGTGCCAGTAGTATAGGTTTGGGACAGGGAGGAGGAAACACTGAAGCTTTCTTT.

The V and J genes are TRBV28 and TRBJ1-1; D gene unclear. Looked up from germline, CDR1 is MDHEN and CDR2 is SYDVKM. CDR3 length equals 15 residues. V was clipped by 6 bases and J by 4 bases, with 18 bases between them. This CDR3 reads CASRRRNGRTTEAFF. The CDR3 coding sequence is TGTGCCAGCAGACGACGGAATGGTCGAACCACTGAAGCTTTCTTT.

The chain joins TRBV2 to TRBJ2-7, with a tentative D call TRBD2 (5 bases). The CDR3 is made up of 15 amino acids. Trimming cost V 5 bases and J 12 bases, with 26 bases left between them. Germline CDR1 is SNHLY and CDR2 is FYNNEI. This CDR3 is CASSSLPGAGSRRYF. The CDR3 nucleotides are TGTGCCAGCAGTTCCCTACCGGGTGCGGGCTCAAGGAGGTACTTC.

As concerns this clone: Other DNA sequences in the same sample also yield this CDR3. V is TRBV5-1 and J is TRBJ1-1; D gene unclear. Germline CDR1 is SGHRS and CDR2 is YFSETQ. Between the trimmed V and J ends, which lost 0 bases and 5 bases, there was a span of 8 bases. The length of the CDR3 is 13 residues. The CDR3: CASSLEGGTEAFF. Here the CDR3 DNA reads TGCGCCAGCAGCTTGGAGGGAGGTACTGAAGCTTTCTTT. The whole variable domain, filled in from reference TRBV5-1 and TRBJ1-1, reads KAGVTQTPRYLIKTRGQQVTLSCSPISGHRSVSWYQQTPGQGLQFLFEYFSETQRNKGNFPGRFSGRQFSNSRSEMNVSTLELGDSALYLCASSLEGGTEAFFGQGTRLTVV.

The chain recombines TRBV10-3 with TRBJ2-1, with 8 positions matching TRBD2. This CDR3 contains 14 residues. V lost 6 bases to trimming and J lost 8 bases; unmatched junction nucleotides: 9. CDR1 ENHRY and CDR2 SYGVKD come from the germline V gene. The CDR3 DNA reads as TGTGCCATCAGGATGGGGACTAGTGGGGATGAGCAGTTCTTC. Translating it yields CAIRMGTSGDEQFF.

This chain joins TRBV5-6 and TRBJ1-6; perhaps TRBD1 as D (6 bases). CDR1 is SGHDT, CDR2 YYEEEE, per germline. The CDR3 consists of 15 residues. V was clipped by 2 bases and J by 7 bases, with 13 bases between them. The CDR3 bases are TGTGCCAGCAGCTTATCCGGGACACCGAATTCACCCCTCCACTTT. Its protein is CASSLSGTPNSPLHF.

The V and J genes are TRBV30 and TRBJ1-1; D not certain. CDR3 length equals 10 residues. CDR1 is GTSNPN, CDR2 SVGIG, per germline (reference sequence). Trimming removed 8 bases from V and 7 bases from J, with 11 bases in between. CDR3: CALMGYEAFF. In nucleotides, the CDR3 is TGTGCCCTCATGGGATATGAAGCTTTCTTT.

The chain has TRBV5-6 and TRBJ1-6, with D perhaps matching TRBD1 (5 bases). The CDR3 has 15 amino acids. Trimming pared 1 base from V and 4 bases from J, leaving 9 bases between. Germline V gives CDR1 SGHDT, CDR2 YYEEEE. The CDR3 DNA follows: TGTGCCAGCAGCTTGTTCCAGGGATATAATTCACCCCTCCACTTT. This translates into CASSLFQGYNSPLHF.

CDR3 residues: CASSQDIGEGGTPLHF. For the CDR3, the DNA is TGTGCCAGCAGCCAAGATATCGGGGAGGGGGGAACACCCCTCCACTTT. The chain joins TRBV14 to TRBJ1-6, with D perhaps matching TRBD1 (6 bases). V was pared by 0 bases and J by 11 bases, with 17 bases between. Germline lookup yields CDR1 SGHDN and CDR2 FVKESK. CDR3 length: 16 residues.

The chain recombines TRBV19 with TRBJ1-6; no reliable D call. The CDR3 is 15 amino acids. In germline, CDR1 is LNHDA, CDR2 SQIVND (reference sequence). V was clipped by 9 bases and J by 4 bases, with 16 bases between them. The CDR3 spells CASHDTARYNSPLHF. DNA for the CDR3: TGTGCCAGCCACGATACTGCTCGATATAATTCACCCCTCCACTTT.

This chain links TRBV12-3 or TRBV12-4 with TRBJ2-7, with D unresolved. This CDR3 comprises 12 residues. Trimming stripped 6 bases from V and 3 bases from J, with 9 bases between. CDR3 sequence: CASSSALYEQYF. The CDR3 nucleotides are TGTGCCAGCAGCTCTGCGCTCTACGAGCAGTACTTC.

The chain uses TRBV6-2 or TRBV6-3 and TRBJ2-3; D is unresolved. This CDR3 comprises 12 residues. V was pared by 0 bases and J by 7 bases, with 5 bases between. Per germline, CDR1 MNHEY and CDR2 SVGEGT. CDR3 DNA sequence: TGTGCCAGCAGTTACTCGATACATACGCAGTATTTT. Amino acids: CASSYSIHTQYF.

The rearrangement uses TRBV7-8 and TRBJ2-7; 8 nucleotides agree with TRBD2. V trimming: 3 bases; J trimming: 7 bases; junction bases outside the gene matches: 14. The V gene's germline CDR1 is SGHVS and CDR2 FQNEAQ. CDR3 length: 16 residues. In nucleotides, the CDR3 is TGTGCCAGCAGCTTTGGAGGGCTAAACGAGCGGGGGGAGCAGTACTTC. This sequence encodes CASSFGGLNERGEQYF.

CDR3 residues: CASSQEGVTEEGRLFF. For the CDR3, the DNA is TGTGCCAGCAGCCAAGAAGGTGTGACAGAGGAAGGGAGGCTGTTTTTT. V gene TRBV3-1 (or the pseudogene TRBV3-2) combines with J gene TRBJ1-4, with a tentative D call TRBD1 (5 bases). The CDR3 has 16 amino acids. The germline CDR1 and CDR2 sequences are LGHDT and YNNKEL (reference sequence). Trimming pared 0 bases from V and 14 bases from J, leaving 22 bases between.

This chain uses TRBV27 with TRBJ2-7; 9 nucleotides line up with TRBD1. Germline values: CDR1 MNHEY, CDR2 SMNVEV (reference sequence). V dropped 4 bases and J dropped 2; count of bases not matched to a gene: 0. This CDR3 comprises 13 residues. CDR3 bases: TGTGCCAGCAGTTACAGGGGGCCCTACGAGCAGTACTTC. It specifies CASSYRGPYEQYF.

The V call is TRBV19, the J call TRBJ1-5, with TRBD1 matching 8 bases. Germline V CDR1 and CDR2: LNHDA, SQIVND (reference sequence). This CDR3 is 14 amino acids long. V was pared by 4 bases and J by 3 bases, with 2 bases of the junction left unmatched. The CDR3 protein is CASSKTGVNQPQHF. CDR3 in DNA: TGTGCCAGTAGTAAGACAGGGGTCAATCAGCCCCAGCATTTT. The full variable domain, in which reference TRBV19 and TRBJ1-5 provide the parts outside the CDR3, is DGGITQSPKYLFRKEGQNVTLSCEQNLNHDAMYWYRQDPGQGLRLIYYSQIVNDFQKGDIAEGYSVSREKKESFPLTVTSAQKNPTAFYLCASSKTGVNQPQHFGDGTRLSIL.

The chain joins TRBV28 to TRBJ1-6, with TRBD1 matching 7 bases. V was pared by 2 bases and J by 14 bases, with 3 bases of the junction left unmatched. Germline V gives CDR1 MDHEN, CDR2 SYDVKM. This CDR3 has 12 amino acids. The DNA for the CDR3 is TGTGCCAGCAGTTTAGGGACAGTCTCCCTCCACTTT. The encoded protein is CASSLGTVSLHF.

The V and J genes are TRBV4-2 and TRBJ1-1; weak D call: TRBD1 (6 bases). The V gene's germline CDR1 is LGHNA and CDR2 YNFKEQ. The CDR3 has 16 amino acids. Trimming took 1 base from V and 1 from J, leaving 13 bases between them. CDR3 DNA sequence: TGTGCCAGCAGCCAAGTCGCAGGGGTTGGGAACACTGAAGCTTTCTTT. It yields the protein CASSQVAGVGNTEAFF.